These T cell receptor beta chains were read from a single sample in a study of metastatic and nonmetastatic thyroid tumors. TCRdb redid the clone calls on the PCR reads using MiXCR. The top ten clones hold over 15% of a sample with 5,000 or so clones, about 30% of them seen once. Sequencing used adjacent normal tissue. Receptor source: a female donor with papillary thyroid cancer or a benign thyroid nodule (not recorded which). Some clones in this sample may be carry-over from other donors' samples. Both conserved end residues are part of each CDR3. Each record gives: CDR3 length, D gene, clone size, J gene, V gene, CDR3 DNA, CDR3 protein. A D gene is named only where the DNA matches it firmly. Size is stated for part of the rows, as once, few or many counts, or as a class when the clone is expanded.

cdr3_length: 14
d_call: TRBD2
clone_size: few
j_call: TRBJ2-1
v_call: TRBV30
cdr3_nt: TGTGCCTGGAGGGGAGCGGGACCCTACAATGAGCAGTTCTTC
cdr3_aa: CAWRGAGPYNEQFF

cdr3_length: 15
d_call: NA
clone_size: few
j_call: TRBJ1-2
v_call: TRBV5-1
cdr3_nt: TGCGCCAGCAGCTTGGAATTGGCATCTTATTATGGCTACACCTTC
cdr3_aa: CASSLELASYYGYTF

cdr3_length: 12
d_call: NA
clone_size: NA
j_call: TRBJ2-2
v_call: TRBV2
cdr3_nt: TGTGCCAGCAGTGAAGATGCCGGGGAGCTGTTTTTT
cdr3_aa: CASSEDAGELFF

cdr3_length: 13
d_call: NA
clone_size: few
j_call: TRBJ2-1
v_call: TRBV7-3
cdr3_nt: TGTGCCAGCAGCCCAACTAGAGCGGATGAGCAGTTCTTC
cdr3_aa: CASSPTRADEQFF

cdr3_length: 12
d_call: NA
clone_size: few
j_call: TRBJ2-1
v_call: TRBV6-2/TRBV6-3
cdr3_nt: TGTGCCAGCAGTTTGTCCGCGGGTGAGCAGTTCTTC
cdr3_aa: CASSLSAGEQFF

cdr3_length: 16
d_call: NA
clone_size: many
j_call: TRBJ2-3
v_call: TRBV6-6
cdr3_nt: TGTGCCAGCAGTTACTCACCATCGACAGGCACAGATACGCAGTATTTT
cdr3_aa: CASSYSPSTGTDTQYF

cdr3_length: 14
d_call: NA
clone_size: NA
j_call: TRBJ1-1
v_call: TRBV9
cdr3_nt: TGTGCCAGCAGCGTAACCGCTTTTTCGACAGGCGTCAGCTTT
cdr3_aa: CASSVTAFSTGVSF

cdr3_length: 12
d_call: NA
clone_size: many
j_call: TRBJ2-1
v_call: TRBV19
cdr3_nt: TGTGCCAGTAGTACCTTGGGGAATGAGCAGTTCTTC
cdr3_aa: CASSTLGNEQFF

cdr3_length: 15
d_call: NA
clone_size: NA
j_call: TRBJ1-5
v_call: TRBV20-1
cdr3_nt: TGCAGTGCTAGAGATTCAGGGGAAACGGATCAGCCCCAGCATTTT
cdr3_aa: CSARDSGETDQPQHF

cdr3_length: 15
d_call: NA
clone_size: once
j_call: TRBJ2-7
v_call: TRBV11-2
cdr3_nt: TGTGCCACCCAACAGGGGGGGGGCTTCCCTGGCGAGCAGTACTTC
cdr3_aa: CATQQGGGFPGEQYF

cdr3_length: 17
d_call: NA
clone_size: NA
j_call: TRBJ1-3
v_call: TRBV19
cdr3_nt: TGTGCCAGTAGTAGGACCCCTCAACCTGCCTCTGGAAACACCATATATTTT
cdr3_aa: CASSRTPQPASGNTIYF

cdr3_length: 15
d_call: NA
clone_size: NA
j_call: TRBJ1-2
v_call: TRBV11-2
cdr3_nt: TGTGCCAGCAGCTCTGGTTGGGGGGGTAACTATGGCTACACCTTC
cdr3_aa: CASSSGWGGNYGYTF

cdr3_length: 14
d_call: TRBD2
clone_size: medium-sized
j_call: TRBJ2-7
v_call: TRBV20-1
cdr3_nt: TGCAGTGCTTCCCCGGGACTAGCGTTATACGAGCAGTACTTC
cdr3_aa: CSASPGLALYEQYF

cdr3_length: 14
d_call: NA
clone_size: medium-sized
j_call: TRBJ1-5
v_call: TRBV6-1
cdr3_nt: TGTGCCAGCAGCGACACAGGCGTCCCCCAGCCCCAGCATTTT
cdr3_aa: CASSDTGVPQPQHF

cdr3_length: 13
d_call: NA
clone_size: NA
j_call: TRBJ1-1
v_call: TRBV19
cdr3_nt: TGTGCCAGTAAAATAAGGGCAGGAGCTGAAGCTTTCTTT
cdr3_aa: CASKIRAGAEAFF

cdr3_length: 13
d_call: NA
clone_size: NA
j_call: TRBJ2-7
v_call: TRBV20-1
cdr3_nt: TGCAGTGCTATGTACCCCTTGGCTGACGAGCAGTGCTTC
cdr3_aa: CSAMYPLADEQCF

cdr3_length: 13
d_call: TRBD1
clone_size: few
j_call: TRBJ1-2
v_call: TRBV6-1
cdr3_nt: TGTGCCAGCAGTCCCAGGGGGACCGATGGCTACACCTTC
cdr3_aa: CASSPRGTDGYTF

cdr3_length: 14
d_call: TRBD2
clone_size: medium-sized
j_call: TRBJ2-7
v_call: TRBV20-1
cdr3_nt: TGCAGTGCCACAGCCGGGACTAGCGGGAGAGTGCAGTACTTC
cdr3_aa: CSATAGTSGRVQYF

cdr3_length: 15
d_call: TRBD1
clone_size: few
j_call: TRBJ1-4
v_call: TRBV4-1
cdr3_nt: TGCGCCAGCAGCCAGCACGGACAGGGGAATGAAAAACTGTTTTTT
cdr3_aa: CASSQHGQGNEKLFF

cdr3_length: 12
d_call: NA
clone_size: many
j_call: TRBJ2-7
v_call: TRBV20-1
cdr3_nt: TGCAGTGCTAGAGGACGATCCTACGAGCAGTACTTC
cdr3_aa: CSARGRSYEQYF

cdr3_length: 14
d_call: TRBD1
clone_size: NA
j_call: TRBJ2-7
v_call: TRBV5-6
cdr3_nt: TGTGCCAGCAGCTTCCGACAGGGGACTTACGAGCAGCACTTC
cdr3_aa: CASSFRQGTYEQHF

cdr3_length: 17
d_call: TRBD2
clone_size: few
j_call: TRBJ2-2
v_call: TRBV6-1
cdr3_nt: TGTGCCAGCAGCAGGTCTGGGGAGGGGATGAACACCGGGGAGCTGTTTTTT
cdr3_aa: CASSRSGEGMNTGELFF

cdr3_length: 14
d_call: NA
clone_size: few
j_call: TRBJ2-1
v_call: TRBV24-1
cdr3_nt: TGTGCCACCAGTGACCCGCCAGGGTCCGATGAGCAGTTCTTC
cdr3_aa: CATSDPPGSDEQFF

cdr3_length: 15
d_call: NA
clone_size: NA
j_call: TRBJ2-3
v_call: TRBV10-3
cdr3_nt: TGTGCCATCAGTGATGGAGGGGGGGGGGCAGATACGCAGTATTTT
cdr3_aa: CAISDGGGGADTQYF

cdr3_length: 14
d_call: NA
clone_size: few
j_call: TRBJ2-2
v_call: TRBV6-1
cdr3_nt: TGTGCCAGCAGCCCCCTGGCGAACACCGGGGAGCTGTTTTTT
cdr3_aa: CASSPLANTGELFF

cdr3_length: 15
d_call: TRBD1
clone_size: medium-sized
j_call: TRBJ2-7
v_call: TRBV9
cdr3_nt: TGTGCCAGCAGCCGCCGGGACAGGGGGAGCTACGAGCAGTACTTC
cdr3_aa: CASSRRDRGSYEQYF

cdr3_length: 15
d_call: NA
clone_size: medium-sized
j_call: TRBJ2-1
v_call: TRBV5-1
cdr3_nt: TGCGCCAGCAGCTTGATGACGGTAACCTACAATGAGCAGTTCTTC
cdr3_aa: CASSLMTVTYNEQFF

cdr3_length: 12
d_call: NA
clone_size: NA
j_call: TRBJ2-7
v_call: TRBV28
cdr3_nt: TGTGCCAGCAGTTCGATCCCCTACGAGCAGTACTTC
cdr3_aa: CASSSIPYEQYF

cdr3_length: 14
d_call: NA
clone_size: many
j_call: TRBJ1-1
v_call: TRBV5-6
cdr3_nt: TGTGCCAGCAGTTTGACACCGGGGAACACTGAAGCTTTCTTT
cdr3_aa: CASSLTPGNTEAFF

cdr3_length: 11
d_call: NA
clone_size: medium-sized
j_call: TRBJ2-5
v_call: TRBV12-3/TRBV12-4
cdr3_nt: TGTGCCAGCAGTCTTAACAGATACCAGTACTTC
cdr3_aa: CASSLNRYQYF

cdr3_length: 16
d_call: TRBD2
clone_size: NA
j_call: TRBJ2-1
v_call: TRBV6-1
cdr3_nt: TGTGCCAGCAGTGAATGGGGTAGCGGGAGGTCGAATGAGCAGTTCTTC
cdr3_aa: CASSEWGSGRSNEQFF

cdr3_length: 16
d_call: NA
clone_size: few
j_call: TRBJ2-7
v_call: TRBV27
cdr3_nt: TGTGCCAGCAGCAAAAAAGGCGACCCGAGCTCCTACGAGCAGTACTTC
cdr3_aa: CASSKKGDPSSYEQYF

cdr3_length: 16
d_call: NA
clone_size: few
j_call: TRBJ1-4
v_call: TRBV15
cdr3_nt: TGTGCCACCAGCGCTACGTTTTTGGGGGCGAGTGAAAAACTGTTTTTT
cdr3_aa: CATSATFLGASEKLFF

cdr3_length: 16
d_call: TRBD2
clone_size: medium-sized
j_call: TRBJ2-1
v_call: TRBV2
cdr3_nt: TGTGCCAGCAGTTCCAGACTAGCGGGATTCTACAATGAGCAGTTCTTC
cdr3_aa: CASSSRLAGFYNEQFF

cdr3_length: 13
d_call: NA
clone_size: large
j_call: TRBJ2-1
v_call: TRBV12-3/TRBV12-4
cdr3_nt: TGTGCCAGCTCCCTCGGACTGCGCAATGAGCAGTTCTTC
cdr3_aa: CASSLGLRNEQFF